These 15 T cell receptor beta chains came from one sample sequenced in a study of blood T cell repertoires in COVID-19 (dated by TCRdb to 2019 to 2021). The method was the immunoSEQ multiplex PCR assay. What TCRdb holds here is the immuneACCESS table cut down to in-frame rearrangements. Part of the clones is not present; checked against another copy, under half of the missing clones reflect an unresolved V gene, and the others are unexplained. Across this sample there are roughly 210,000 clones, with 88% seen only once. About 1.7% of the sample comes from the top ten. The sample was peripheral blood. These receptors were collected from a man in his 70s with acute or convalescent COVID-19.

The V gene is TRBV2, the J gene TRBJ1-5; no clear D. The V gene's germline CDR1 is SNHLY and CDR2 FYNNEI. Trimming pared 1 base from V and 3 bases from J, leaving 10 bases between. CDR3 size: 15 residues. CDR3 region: CASSEGRSPNQPQHF. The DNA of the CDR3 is TGTGCCAGCAGTGAAGGGAGGAGCCCCAATCAGCCCCAGCATTTT. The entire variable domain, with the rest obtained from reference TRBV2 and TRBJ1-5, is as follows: EPEVTQTPSHQVTQMGQEVILRCVPISNHLYFYWYRQILGQKVEFLVSFYNNEISEKSEIFDDQFSVERPDGSNFTLKIRSTKLEDSAMYFCASSEGRSPNQPQHFGDGTRLSIL.

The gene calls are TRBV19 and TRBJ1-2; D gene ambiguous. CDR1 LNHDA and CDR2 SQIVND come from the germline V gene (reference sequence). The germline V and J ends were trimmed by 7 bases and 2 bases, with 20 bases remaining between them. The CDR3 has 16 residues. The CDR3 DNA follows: TGTGCCAGTAACAATAATGGGCAGATTTTAAACTATGGCTACACCTTC. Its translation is CASNNNGQILNYGYTF.

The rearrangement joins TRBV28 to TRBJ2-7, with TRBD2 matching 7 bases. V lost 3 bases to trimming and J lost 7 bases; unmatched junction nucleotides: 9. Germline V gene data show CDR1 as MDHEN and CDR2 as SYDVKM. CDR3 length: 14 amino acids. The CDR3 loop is CASSFRLGRGEQYF. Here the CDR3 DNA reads TGTGCCAGCAGTTTCAGACTAGGGCGGGGGGAGCAGTACTTC. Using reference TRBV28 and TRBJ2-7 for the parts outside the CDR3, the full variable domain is DVKVTQSSRYLVKRTGEKVFLECVQDMDHENMFWYRQDPGLGLRLIYFSYDVKMKEKGDIPEGYSVSREKKERFSLILESASTNQTSMYLCASSFRLGRGEQYFGPGTRLTVT.

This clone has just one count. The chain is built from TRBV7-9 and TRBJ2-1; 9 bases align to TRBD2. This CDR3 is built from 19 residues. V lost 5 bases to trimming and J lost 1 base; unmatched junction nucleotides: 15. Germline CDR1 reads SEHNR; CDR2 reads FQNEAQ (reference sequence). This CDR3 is CASSPRVSGRLTSYNEQFF. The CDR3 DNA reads TGTGCCAGCAGCCCTCGGGTTAGCGGGAGACTAACTTCCTACAATGAGCAGTTCTTC.

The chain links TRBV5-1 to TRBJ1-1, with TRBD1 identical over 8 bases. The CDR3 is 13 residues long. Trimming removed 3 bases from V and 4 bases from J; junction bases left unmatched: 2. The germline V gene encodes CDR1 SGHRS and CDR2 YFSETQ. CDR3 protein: CASSWTGPTEAFF. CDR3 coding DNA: TGCGCCAGCAGCTGGACAGGGCCCACTGAAGCTTTCTTT.

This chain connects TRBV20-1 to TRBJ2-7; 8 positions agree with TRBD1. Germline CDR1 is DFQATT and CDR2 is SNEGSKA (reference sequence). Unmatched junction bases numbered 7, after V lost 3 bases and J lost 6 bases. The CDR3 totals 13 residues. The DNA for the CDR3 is TGCAGTGCTAGTTACCAGGGGGCTGGCGAGCAGTACTTC. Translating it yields CSASYQGAGEQYF.

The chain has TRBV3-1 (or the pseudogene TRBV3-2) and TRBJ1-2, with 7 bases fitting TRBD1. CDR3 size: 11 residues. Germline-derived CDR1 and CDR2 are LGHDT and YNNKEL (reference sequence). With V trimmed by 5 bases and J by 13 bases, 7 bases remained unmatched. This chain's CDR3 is CASSEGQVITF. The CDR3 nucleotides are TGTGCCAGCAGCGAAGGACAGGTGATCACCTTC.

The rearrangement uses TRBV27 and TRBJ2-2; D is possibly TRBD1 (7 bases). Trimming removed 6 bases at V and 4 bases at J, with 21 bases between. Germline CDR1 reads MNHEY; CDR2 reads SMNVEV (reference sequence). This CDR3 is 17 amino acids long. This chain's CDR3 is CASSRGGGLSRTGELFF. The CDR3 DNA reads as TGTGCCAGCAGCCGCGGAGGGGGCCTGAGTCGCACCGGGGAGCTGTTTTTT.

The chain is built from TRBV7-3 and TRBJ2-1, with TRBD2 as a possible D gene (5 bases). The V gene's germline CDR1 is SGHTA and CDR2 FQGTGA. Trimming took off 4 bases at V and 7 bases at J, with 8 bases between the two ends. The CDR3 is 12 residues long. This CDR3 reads CASSSERNEQFF. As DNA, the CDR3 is TGTGCCAGCAGCTCTGAGCGGAATGAGCAGTTCTTC.

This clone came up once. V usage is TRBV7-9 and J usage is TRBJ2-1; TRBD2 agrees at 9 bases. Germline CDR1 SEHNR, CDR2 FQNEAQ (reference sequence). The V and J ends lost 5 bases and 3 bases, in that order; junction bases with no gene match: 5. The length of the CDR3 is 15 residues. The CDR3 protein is CASSPRTSDYNEQFF. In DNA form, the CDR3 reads TGTGCCAGCAGCCCTCGGACTAGCGACTACAATGAGCAGTTCTTC.

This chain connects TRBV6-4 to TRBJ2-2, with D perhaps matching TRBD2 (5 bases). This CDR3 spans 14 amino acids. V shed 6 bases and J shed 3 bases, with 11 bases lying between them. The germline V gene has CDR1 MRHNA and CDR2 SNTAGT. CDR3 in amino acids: CASRRVGDTGELFF. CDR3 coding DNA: TGTGCCAGCAGGAGGGTCGGTGACACCGGGGAGCTGTTTTTT.

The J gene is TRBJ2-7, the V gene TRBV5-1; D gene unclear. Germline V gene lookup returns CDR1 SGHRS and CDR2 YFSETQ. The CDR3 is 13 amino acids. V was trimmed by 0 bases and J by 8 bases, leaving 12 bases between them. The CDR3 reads CASSLDTDQKQYF. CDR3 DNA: TGCGCCAGCAGCTTGGATACAGACCAGAAGCAGTACTTC.

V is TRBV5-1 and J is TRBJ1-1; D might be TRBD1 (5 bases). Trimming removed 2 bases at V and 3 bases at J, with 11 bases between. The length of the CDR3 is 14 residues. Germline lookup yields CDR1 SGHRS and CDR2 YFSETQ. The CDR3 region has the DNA TGCGCCAGCAGCTTAACTCGGGGGGACACTGAAGCTTTCTTT. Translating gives CASSLTRGDTEAFF.

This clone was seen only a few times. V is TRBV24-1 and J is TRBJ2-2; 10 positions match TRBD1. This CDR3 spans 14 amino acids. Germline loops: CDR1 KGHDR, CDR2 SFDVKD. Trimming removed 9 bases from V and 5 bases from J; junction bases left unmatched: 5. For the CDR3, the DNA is TGTGCCACCCGGGACAGGGGCCCTACCGGGGAGCTGTTTTTT. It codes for CATRDRGPTGELFF.

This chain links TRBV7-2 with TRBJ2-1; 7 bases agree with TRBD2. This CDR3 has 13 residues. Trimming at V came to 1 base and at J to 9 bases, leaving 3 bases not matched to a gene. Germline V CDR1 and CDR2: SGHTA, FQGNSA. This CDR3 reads CASSLVAGSEQFF. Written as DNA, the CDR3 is TGTGCCAGCAGCTTAGTAGCGGGCAGTGAGCAGTTCTTC.